This T cell receptor beta chain derives from a study of blood T cell repertoires in COVID-19. Assay used: immunoSEQ multiplex PCR; TCRdb lists only in-frame clones, some missing. The repertoire has some 150,000 clones, roughly 88% of them found once; the top ten carry about 1.5%. The CDR3 sequence is 13 residues long. V was cut by 0 bases and J by 5 bases, with 4 bases left in between. Germline values: CDR1 LGHDT, CDR2 YNNKEL (reference sequence). Sequencing was performed on peripheral blood. The TCR was taken from a woman between 55 and 75 years old with acute or convalescent COVID-19. The V and J genes are TRBV3-1 (or the pseudogene TRBV3-2) and TRBJ1-4; D not resolved. The CDR3 spells CASSQDLNEKLFF. CDR3 DNA sequence: TGTGCCAGCAGCCAAGATCTGAATGAAAAACTGTTTTTT.